The rows below give T cell receptor beta chains drawn from one sample of a study of blood T cell repertoires in COVID-19. Libraries were prepared by immunoSEQ multiplex PCR; TCRdb keeps only in-frame clonotypes and omits some of them. The sample lists almost 350,000 clones, over 85% seen once, with just under 4% in the top ten. The sample taken for sequencing was peripheral blood. These receptors all stem from an older woman with COVID-19, enrolled during active disease. Each CDR3 is given with its conserved first and last residue. The order of the fields is V gene, D gene, clone size, J gene, CDR3 protein, CDR3 DNA. D genes are given only for firm matches. Not every row has a clone size; where given, it reads once, few, many or a size class.

>TRBV28|.|.|TRBJ2-7
CASSLVSRADSAEQYF
TGTGCCAGCAGCTTGGTTTCCAGGGCCGATTCTGCCGAGCAGTACTTC
>TRBV5-1|TRBD1|.|TRBJ1-5
CASSQGQGQPQHF
TGCGCCAGCAGCCAAGGACAGGGACAGCCCCAGCATTTT
>TRBV19|TRBD2|.|TRBJ2-1
CASSRALAGGNEQFF
TGTGCCAGTAGTAGGGCGCTAGCGGGGGGAAATGAGCAGTTCTTC
>TRBV5-4|.|.|TRBJ1-5
CASSSDPGGNQPQHF
TGTGCCAGCAGCTCGGATCCGGGAGGCAATCAGCCCCAGCATTTT
>TRBV24-1|.|once|TRBJ2-1
CATSDPSVSSQFF
TGTGCCACCAGTGATCCCAGCGTGTCGTCGCAGTTCTTC
>TRBV7-9|TRBD1|.|TRBJ2-2
CASSFGQGHTGELFF
TGTGCCAGCAGCTTTGGACAGGGCCACACCGGGGAGCTGTTTTTT
>TRBV6-5|.|.|TRBJ1-2
CASSFGHPTREGYTF
TGTGCCAGCAGTTTCGGACACCCTACACGGGAGGGCTACACCTTC
>TRBV27|TRBD1|.|TRBJ1-6
CASGFGQGRTYNSPLHF
TGTGCCAGCGGATTCGGACAGGGTAGGACCTATAATTCACCCCTCCACTTT
>TRBV14|.|.|TRBJ1-6
CASRTNGLNNSPLHF
TGTGCCAGCAGAACAAACGGACTAAATAATTCACCCCTCCACTTT
>TRBV7-3|.|.|TRBJ1-1
CASSLRRGNTEAFF
TGTGCCAGCAGCTTACGTAGGGGGAACACTGAAGCTTTCTTT